One sample yielded the 5 T cell receptor beta chains listed below, sequenced in a study of T cell responses to AZD1222 COVID-19 vaccine. Sequencing used immunoSEQ multiplex PCR; TCRdb keeps in-frame clones, though not all of them. The table lists some 100,000 clones, about 82% of them singletons. The sample consisted of peripheral blood, taken 28 days after the second AZD1222 dose. The receptor source for this set is an adult who received the AZD1222 COVID-19 vaccine.

This chain connects TRBV4-1 to TRBJ1-1; TRBD1 is a possible D gene (5 bases). This CDR3 has 12 residues. CDR1 and CDR2 from the germline V gene are MGHRA and YSYEKL. The germline V and J ends were trimmed by 0 bases and 8 bases, with 7 bases remaining between them. The CDR3 spells CASSQDRQEAFF. DNA for the CDR3: TGCGCCAGCAGCCAAGATAGACAGGAAGCTTTCTTT.

The J gene is TRBJ1-5, the V gene TRBV19; D remains ambiguous. The CDR3 loop spans 12 amino acids. Germline V gene lookup returns CDR1 LNHDA and CDR2 SQIVND (reference sequence). V was shortened by 7 bases and J by 7 bases, with 11 bases between the two germline ends. The CDR3 DNA follows: TGTGCCAGTACTCCCAGGAGGCAGCCCCAGCATTTT. It translates to CASTPRRQPQHF.

This chain joins TRBV7-9 and TRBJ1-1, with D possibly TRBD1 on 6 matching bases. Germline CDR1 SEHNR, CDR2 FQNEAQ (reference sequence). V was clipped by 8 bases and J by 6 bases, with 16 bases between them. This CDR3 contains 13 residues. The CDR3 DNA sequence: TGTGCCAGCGCCGGGACAATCGTCTCTGAAGCTTTCTTT. It is translated as CASAGTIVSEAFF. Full variable domain (outside the CDR3, taken from reference TRBV7-9 and TRBJ1-1): DTGVSQNPRHKITKRGQNVTFRCDPISEHNRLYWYRQTLGQGPEFLTYFQNEAQLEKSRLLSDRFSAERPKGSFSTLEIQRTEQGDSAMYLCASAGTIVSEAFFGQGTRLTVV.

The table lists this clone with many counts. The V gene is TRBV7-9, the J gene TRBJ1-4; D is unresolved. The V end lost 6 bases, the J end lost 8 bases, and 13 bases lay between the germline ends. This CDR3 comprises 13 residues. In germline, CDR1 is SEHNR, CDR2 FQNEAQ (reference sequence). The DNA of the CDR3 is TGTGCCAGCAGACAAGACGGATTCGAAAAACTGTTTTTT. As protein: CASRQDGFEKLFF.

The genes are TRBV5-1 and TRBJ2-2, with 8 bases that match TRBD1. The CDR3 contains 18 residues. After removal of 0 bases from V and 9 bases from J, the junction contained 16 bases not matched to a gene. Germline V lookup: CDR1 SGHRS, CDR2 YFSETQ. CDR3 residues: CASSLAGLDRGYSRELFF. The CDR3 nucleotides are TGCGCCAGCAGCTTGGCGGGATTAGACAGGGGATACAGCCGGGAGCTGTTTTTT.